What follows describes a single T cell receptor beta chain. This CDR3 has 15 amino acids. V dropped 2 bases and J dropped 0 bases, with 8 bases sitting between them. CDR1 is SNHLY, CDR2 FYNNEI, per germline. The sample originates from a study of blood T cell repertoires in COVID-19. Background on the study: Italy, Spain and the United States were the sources of the convalescent and acute COVID-19 samples. PBMCs, B-cell-depleted T cells, or T cells provided the cDNA or gDNA that made up the material.

Authors' processing steps: Amplification of reference gene primers was used by the study to estimate nucleated cell counts. The method was immunoSEQ multiplex PCR; TCRdb's version includes in-frame clones alone and lacks a portion of them. V and J calls and clone size come straight from that table; D and trimming were deduced from the DNA. The sample lists about 53,000 clones; around four fifths were seen once. Sequencing was carried out using peripheral blood. The chain links TRBV2 to TRBJ2-4; a weak D match, TRBD1 (6 bases). The sequence was collected from a human donor in a cohort sampled during active COVID-19. The CDR3 here is CASSERGLAKNIQYF. CDR3 nucleotides: TGTGCCAGCAGTGAAAGGGGGTTAGCCAAAAACATTCAGTACTTC.